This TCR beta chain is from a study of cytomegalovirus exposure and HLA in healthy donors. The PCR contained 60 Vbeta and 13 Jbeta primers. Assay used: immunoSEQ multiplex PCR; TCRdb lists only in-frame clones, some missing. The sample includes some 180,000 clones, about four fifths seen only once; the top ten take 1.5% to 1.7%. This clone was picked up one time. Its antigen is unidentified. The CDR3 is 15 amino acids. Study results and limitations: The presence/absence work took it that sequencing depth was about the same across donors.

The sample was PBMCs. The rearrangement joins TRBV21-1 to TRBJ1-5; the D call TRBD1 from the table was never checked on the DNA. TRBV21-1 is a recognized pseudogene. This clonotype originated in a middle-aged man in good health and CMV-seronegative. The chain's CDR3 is CASSKGSGRCQPQHF. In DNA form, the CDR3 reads TGTGCCAGCAGCAAGGGTTCAGGAAGGTGTCAGCCCCAGCATTTT.